The clone carrying this T cell receptor beta chain was seen just once. In germline, CDR1 is MNHNS, CDR2 SASEGT. V lost 3 bases and J 6 bases, leaving 9 bases between the germline ends. The CDR3 is made up of 13 amino acids. Profiled with immunoSEQ multiplex PCR; TCRdb holds only in-frame clones, not every one. The table records some 150,000 clones, over 75% of them present only once. The sample comes from a study of blood T cell repertoires in COVID-19. Sequences were obtained from peripheral blood. The sequence derives from a woman aged 40 to 55 with acute or convalescent COVID-19. The chain employs TRBV6-1 and TRBJ1-3; weak D call: TRBD1 (5 bases). The CDR3 protein is CASSDKTVNTIYF. The CDR3 DNA sequence: TGTGCCAGCAGTGATAAGACAGTAAACACCATATATTTT.